This TCR beta chain is from a study of shared clonotypes between healthy human individuals. Study overall: A donor's plate count was three for CD4 naive and three for CD4 memory; CD8 naive had two and CD8 memory one. Study-wide results and caveats: Relative to their counterparts shared across all four donors, non-shared clonotypes exhibited diminished generation probabilities.

Sequenced by immunoSEQ multiplex PCR; TCRdb stores in-frame clones only, minus some. The repertoire holds 550,000 to 700,000 clones, with around three quarters as singletons. This CDR3 spans 13 amino acids. V gave up 2 bases and J gave up 5 bases, with 9 bases separating them. Germline V gives CDR1 SSHAT, CDR2 FNYEAQ (reference sequence). With respect to this clone: The target antigen is unknown.

CD45RA-negative memory and CD45RA+ naive subsets were split from the CD4+ cells. Material: memory CD4+ T cells sorted from blood. Noted subset: CD45RA-negative fraction. The sequence derives from a woman under 40 in good health. J is TRBJ2-5 and V is TRBV7-7, with D perhaps given as TRBD1 or TRBD2 (5 bases each). DNA of the CDR3: TGTGCCAGCAGCTTATCCAGGGAGGAGACCCAGTACTTC. It yields the protein CASSLSREETQYF.